Presented here are 8 T cell receptor beta chains from one specimen sequenced in a study of tissue T cells after allogeneic stem cell transplantation. Here immunoSEQ multiplex PCR was the method, and the copy in TCRdb shows in-frame clones only, minus some. This table holds about 9,800 clones, approximately 59% found once. Sequencing used tissue from the ileum, obtained at autopsy. These receptors originate from a woman aged 18-49 years with breast cancer.

The rearrangement uses TRBV9 and TRBJ2-7, with 7 nucleotides matching TRBD1. This CDR3 is 13 amino acids long. The germline gives CDR1 SGDLS, CDR2 YYNGEE. J gave up 6 bases and V 0 bases, and 3 bases lay outside the gene matches. CDR3 in amino acids: CASSVAGQAEQYF. CDR3 in DNA: TGTGCCAGCAGCGTAGCTGGACAGGCCGAGCAGTACTTC.

The chain uses TRBV29-1 and TRBJ2-1; the D gene is possibly TRBD2 (6 bases). The CDR3 has 13 residues. Germline V gene data show CDR1 as SQVTM and CDR2 as ANQGSEA. With 4 bases removed from V and 6 bases from J, the gap between germline ends came to 13 bases. The CDR3 sequence is CSVGPSTSNEQFF. The CDR3 DNA reads TGCAGCGTTGGCCCCTCGACTAGCAATGAGCAGTTCTTC.

This clone was picked up one time. The rearrangement uses TRBV6-6 and TRBJ2-3; D remains ambiguous. The CDR3 covers 13 residues. In germline, CDR1 is MNHNY, CDR2 SVGAGI (reference sequence). Trimming stripped 7 bases from V and 2 bases from J, with 10 bases between. Written as DNA, the CDR3 is TGTGCCAGCACGGCCGCCACCACAGATACGCAGTATTTT. Translating gives CASTAATTDTQYF.

The chain uses TRBV7-6 and TRBJ1-3; 7 bases fit TRBD1. Germline V gene lookup returns CDR1 SGHVS and CDR2 FNYEAQ. The trim removed 5 bases at V and 2 bases at J, leaving 3 bases unmatched. This CDR3 comprises 14 residues. CDR3 region: CASSLDRAGNTIYF. The CDR3 coding sequence is TGTGCCAGCAGCCTCGACAGGGCTGGAAACACCATATATTTT.

This clone has just one count. V and J are TRBV2 and TRBJ2-1; a weak D match, TRBD2 (6 bases). The CDR3 contains 14 residues. The V end was cut by 3 bases, the J end by 6 bases, with 12 bases between. The germline V gene encodes CDR1 SNHLY and CDR2 FYNNEI. In nucleotides, the CDR3 is TGTGCCAGCAGTGAGGAGGGACCCCCCAATGAGCAGTTCTTC. Translated, it gives CASSEEGPPNEQFF.

This clone came up a few times. The chain recombines TRBV18 with TRBJ1-1; 9 bases line up with TRBD1. The CDR3 sequence is 16 residues long. V dropped 3 bases and J dropped 1; count of bases not matched to a gene: 6. Germline values: CDR1 KGHSH, CDR2 LQKENI. CDR3 nucleotide sequence: TGTGCCAGCTCACCTGGGACAGGGACATGGAACACTGAAGCTTTCTTT. Protein product: CASSPGTGTWNTEAFF.

Sample share makes this clone medium-sized. The chain joins TRBV4-3 to TRBJ2-7; D not resolved. The CDR3 length is 15 residues. The ends were cut back, 1 base at V and 2 bases at J, with 12 bases in the middle. Germline-derived CDR1 and CDR2 are LGHNA and YSLEER. The CDR3 sequence: CASSQVASSTYEQYF. The CDR3 DNA is TGCGCCAGCAGCCAAGTCGCGTCTTCTACCTACGAGCAGTACTTC.

The chain employs TRBV7-2 and TRBJ2-3; tentatively, D is TRBD1 or TRBD2 (5 bases each). V was pared by 0 bases and J by 6 bases, with 10 bases between. The CDR3 spans 14 residues. Per the germline V gene, CDR1 is SGHTA and CDR2 is FQGNSA. The CDR3 DNA follows: TGTGCCAGCAGCTTAGCCCCTGGGGGTGATACGCAGTATTTT. This encodes CASSLAPGGDTQYF.